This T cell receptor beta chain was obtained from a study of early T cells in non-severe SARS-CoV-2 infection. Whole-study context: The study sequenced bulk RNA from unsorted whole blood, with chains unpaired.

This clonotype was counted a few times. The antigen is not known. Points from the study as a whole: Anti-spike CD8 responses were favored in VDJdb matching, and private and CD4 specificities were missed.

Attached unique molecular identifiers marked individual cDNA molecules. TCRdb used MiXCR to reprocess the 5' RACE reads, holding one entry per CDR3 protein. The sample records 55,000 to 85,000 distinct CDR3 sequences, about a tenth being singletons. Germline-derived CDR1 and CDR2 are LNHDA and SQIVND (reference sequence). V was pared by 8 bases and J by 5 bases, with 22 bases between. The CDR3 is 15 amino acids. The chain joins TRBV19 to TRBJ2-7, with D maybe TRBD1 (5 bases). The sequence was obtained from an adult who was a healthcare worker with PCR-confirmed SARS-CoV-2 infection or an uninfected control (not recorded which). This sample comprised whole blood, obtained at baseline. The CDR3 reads CASASTAGNIDEQYF. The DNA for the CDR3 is TGTGCCAGTGCGTCCACGGCAGGGAATATAGACGAGCAGTACTTC.